This T cell receptor (beta chain) was documented in a study of blood T cell repertoires in COVID-19. At the level of the study: Material from acute and convalescent COVID-19 was sourced from the United States, Italy and Spain. T cells, B-cell-depleted T cells, or PBMCs supplied cDNA or gDNA.

Original handling: Estimated nucleated cell counts came from reference gene primer amplification. Clones were read by immunoSEQ multiplex PCR, and TCRdb kept only the in-frame ones, dropping some. That table furnishes V, J and clone size, whereas the DNA furnished D and trimming. The top ten hold just under 20% of the sample, which has about 97,000 clones, approximately 87% seen once. CDR1 and CDR2 (germline): SGHTA, FQGNSA. V trimming: 5 bases; J trimming: 0 bases; junction bases outside the gene matches: 10. CDR3 length: 19 residues. V usage is TRBV7-2 and J usage is TRBJ2-6, with 10 bases identical to TRBD1. Sequenced input: peripheral blood. The sequence was collected from a human donor in a cohort sampled during active COVID-19. CDR3 loop: CASSRFRTGGNSGANVLTF. The CDR3 bases are TGTGCCAGCAGCCGTTTTCGGACAGGGGGAAACTCTGGGGCCAACGTCCTGACTTTC.